The 31 T cell receptor beta chains presented below share a single source sample, sequenced in a study of T cells in Graves' hyperthyroidism and ophthalmopathy. From RNA transcripts, TCR beta CDR3 regions were amplified. Using the HTBI primer set, a first-round RT-PCR was run on the TCR CDR3. TCRdb ran MiXCR on the multiplex PCR reads and lists one entry per CDR3 protein. Among around 350,000 distinct CDR3 sequences, approximately 14% were seen once, and the ten largest hold roughly a fifth. Sequencing was carried out using blood. The receptor source for this set is a woman in her 30s with Graves' ophthalmopathy.

V and J are TRBV24-1 and TRBJ1-2; D is unclear. V was clipped by 4 bases and J by 3 bases, with 11 bases between them. Germline V gives CDR1 KGHDR, CDR2 SFDVKD. This CDR3 contains 14 residues. The CDR3 nucleotides are TGTGCCACCAGTGACCCAGCAGACGACTATGGCTACACCTTC. Protein sequence: CATSDPADDYGYTF.

On this clonotype: A much larger clone differs by one base, so this may be a read error. The chain joins TRBV3-1 to TRBJ2-3; D not certain. The CDR3 has 13 residues. CDR1 and CDR2 from the germline V gene are LGHDT and YNNKEL (reference sequence). CDR3 in amino acids: CVIGSGDTDTQYF. Written as DNA, the CDR3 is TGTGTCATCGGTTCAGGAGACACAGATACGCAGTATTTT.

There are many counts of this clonotype. This chain joins TRBV20-1 and TRBJ2-2; a weak D match, TRBD2 (7 bases). The CDR3 spans 15 residues. Trimming left V 3 bases short and J 3 bases short, with 14 bases between. Germline lookup yields CDR1 DFQATT and CDR2 SNEGSKA (reference sequence). The CDR3 is CSASFGGADTGELFF. The CDR3 nucleotides are TGCAGTGCTAGTTTTGGGGGGGCGGACACCGGGGAGCTGTTTTTT.

As regards this clonotype: A much more abundant neighbour one base away suggests this may be a read error. This CDR3 is CASTKWAEGQETQYF. The CDR3 bases are TGTGCCAGCACCAAGTGGGCAGAGGGACAAGAGACCCAGTACTTC. The chain uses TRBV6-1 and TRBJ2-5; maybe TRBD2 (5 bases). The CDR3 has 15 amino acids. V shed 7 bases and J shed 2 bases, with 17 bases lying between them. Germline V gene data show CDR1 as MNHNS and CDR2 as SASEGT.

Many counts were recorded for this clonotype. V gene TRBV6-1 combines with J gene TRBJ2-5; possibly TRBD1 or TRBD2 for D (5 bases each). The CDR3 is made up of 16 amino acids. Between the trimmed V and J ends, which lost 5 bases and 2 bases, there was a span of 18 bases. The germline V gene has CDR1 MNHNS and CDR2 SASEGT. The CDR3 region is CASSPGPFMTQETQYF. The CDR3 coding sequence is TGTGCCAGCAGTCCGGGGCCATTTATGACACAAGAGACCCAGTACTTC.

This clonotype has only a few counts. The chain couples TRBV5-4 to TRBJ2-3, with 8 bases fitting TRBD2. This CDR3 is built from 16 residues. The junction had 9 bases not matched to a gene; V was cut back by 3 bases and J by 3 bases. CDR1 is SGHNT and CDR2 is YYREEE in the germline V gene (reference sequence). In DNA, the CDR3 is TGTGCCAGCAGCTCGGTGGGACTAGTTGAAACAGATACGCAGTATTTT. It specifies CASSSVGLVETDTQYF.

This chain uses TRBV20-1 with TRBJ2-1; D not resolved. The CDR3 extends over 16 amino acids. Germline V gene sequence: CDR1 DFQATT, CDR2 SNEGSKA (reference sequence). Deletions cut 0 bases from V and 0 bases from J, with 12 bases between. CDR3 sequence: CSARDNRHVSYNEQFF. The CDR3 nucleotides are TGCAGTGCTAGAGATAACCGCCACGTCTCCTACAATGAGCAGTTCTTC.

This clonotype was counted at least ten times. This chain connects TRBV12-3 or TRBV12-4 to TRBJ2-3; unclear D gene. The CDR3 covers 12 residues. Trimming left V 7 bases short and J 6 bases short, with 11 bases between. CDR3 nucleotides: TGTGCCAGCAACCAGCTCCGCGATACGCAGTATTTT. It is translated as CASNQLRDTQYF.

The chain couples TRBV20-1 to TRBJ1-6; the D gene is possibly TRBD1 (5 bases). The CDR3 extends over 14 amino acids. Germline values: CDR1 DFQATT, CDR2 SNEGSKA (reference sequence). V was clipped by 5 bases and J by 10 bases, with 18 bases between them. As DNA, the CDR3 is TGCAGTGCTGTGGACATACCCACGGGGTCACCCCTCCACTTT. It yields the protein CSAVDIPTGSPLHF.

A remark on this clonotype: This may be a read error: a much more frequent sequence differs by one nucleotide. This chain connects TRBV28 to TRBJ2-1; D call uncertain. The J call could be wrong; TRBJ2-7 is a better fit for the DNA end. Germline-derived CDR1 and CDR2 are MDHEN and SYDVKM. This CDR3 has 15 residues. CDR3 region: CASSTLTTPNNEQYF. In DNA form, the CDR3 reads TGTGCCAGCAGTACATTAACCACCCCCAACAATGAGCAGTACTTC.

This clonotype was counted ten times or more. The chain couples TRBV12-3 or TRBV12-4 to TRBJ2-1; D is perhaps TRBD2 (6 bases). V shed 5 bases and J shed 0 bases, with 11 bases lying between them. The CDR3 runs 15 residues. The CDR3 loop is CASSQVDYSYNEQFF. CDR3 nucleotide sequence: TGTGCCAGCAGTCAAGTGGACTACTCCTACAATGAGCAGTTCTTC.

This rearrangement joins TRBV4-2 to TRBJ2-6, with D perhaps TRBD1 (5 bases). The CDR3 is 16 amino acids. The germline V gene encodes CDR1 LGHNA and CDR2 YNFKEQ. Deletions cut 7 bases from V and 4 bases from J, with 17 bases between. This CDR3 reads CASTPQGSTGANVLTF. CDR3 nucleotides: TGTGCCAGCACCCCCCAGGGTTCCACCGGGGCCAACGTCCTGACTTTC.

The rearrangement uses TRBV4-1 and TRBJ2-1; D is possibly TRBD2 (5 bases). CDR3 length: 12 amino acids. Germline assignment: CDR1 MGHRA and CDR2 YSYEKL. The ends were cut back, 0 bases at V and 12 bases at J, with 9 bases in the middle. CDR3 DNA: TGCGCCAGCAGCCAAGATGAGGGAAGGCAGTTCTTC. Translating it yields CASSQDEGRQFF.

The chain combines TRBV30 with TRBJ2-1; 8 bases fit TRBD1. The germline V gene encodes CDR1 GTSNPN and CDR2 SVGIG (reference sequence). The CDR3 totals 14 residues. With V trimmed by 2 bases and J by 5 bases, 5 bases remained unmatched. The CDR3 region has the DNA TGTGCCTGGAGTCTCCCGGACAGGGACAATGAGCAGTTCTTC. Its protein product is CAWSLPDRDNEQFF.

This clonotype was seen repeatedly, ten times or more. The gene calls are TRBV7-2 and TRBJ2-3; D is undetermined. Trimming pared 6 bases from V and 2 bases from J, leaving 15 bases between. Per germline, CDR1 SGHTA and CDR2 FQGNSA. The CDR3 sequence is 15 residues long. The CDR3 region has the DNA TGTGCCAGCAGTGGGGAAAAGAGACTCACAGATACGCAGTATTTT. It translates to CASSGEKRLTDTQYF.

Regarding this clonotype: The junction differs from germline at one of its ends, possibly a read error. This chain links TRBV7-9 with TRBJ2-4; D not certain. CDR3 length: 13 residues. Germline V lookup: CDR1 SEHNR, CDR2 FQNEAQ (reference sequence). The CDR3 bases are TGTGCCAGCAGCCCCCCCGCCAAAAACATTCCGTACTTC. Residues: CASSPPAKNIPYF. The variable domain in full, with the rest retrieved from reference TRBV7-9 and TRBJ2-4, is DTGVSQNPRHKITKRGQNVTFRCDPISEHNRLYWYRQTLGQGPEFLTYFQNEAQLEKSRLLSDRFSAERPKGSFSTLEIQRTEQGDSAMYLCASSPPAKNIPYFGAGTRLSVL.

This clonotype was seen at least ten times. The rearrangement joins TRBV7-8 to TRBJ1-1; D not resolved. The CDR3 sequence is 13 residues long. V dropped 7 bases and J dropped 3 bases, with 12 bases sitting between them. Germline-derived CDR1 and CDR2 are SGHVS and FQNEAQ. Here the CDR3 reads CASIKADDTEAFF. CDR3 coding DNA: TGTGCCAGCATAAAGGCGGATGACACTGAAGCTTTCTTT. Full variable domain (outside the CDR3, taken from reference TRBV7-8 and TRBJ1-1): GAGVSQSPRYKVAKRGQDVALRCDPISGHVSLFWYQQALGQGPEFLTYFQNEAQLDKSGLPSDRFFAERPEGSVSTLKIQRTQQEDSAVYLCASIKADDTEAFFGQGTRLTVV.

Comments on this clonotype: A much larger clonotype is one base distant, so this may be a read error. CDR3 protein: CASSVGPVPYEQYF. In DNA, the CDR3 is TGTGCCAGCAGCGTGGGACCGGTCCCCTACGAGCAGTACTTC. V is TRBV11-3 and J is TRBJ2-7; D tentatively fits TRBD1 or TRBD2 (5 bases each). The CDR3 consists of 14 residues. Between the trimmed V and J ends, which lost 5 bases and 2 bases, there was a span of 13 bases. Per germline, CDR1 SGHNT and CDR2 YENEEA. Full variable domain (missing parts from reference TRBV11-3 and TRBJ2-7): EAGVVQSPRYKIIEKKQPVAFWCNPISGHNTLYWYLQNLGQGPELLIRYENEEAVDDSQLPKDRFSAERLKGVDSTLKIQPAELGDSAVYLCASSVGPVPYEQYFGPGTRLTVT.

The chain joins TRBV10-3 to TRBJ1-3; weak D call: TRBD1 (5 bases). CDR1 is ENHRY and CDR2 is SYGVKD in the germline V gene. The V end lost 10 bases, the J end lost 2 bases, and 18 bases lay between the germline ends. The CDR3 runs to 15 residues. CDR3 residues: CATAEDTNTGNTIYF. CDR3 nucleotides: TGTGCCACCGCTGAGGACACCAACACTGGAAACACCATATATTTT.

The J gene is TRBJ1-3, the V gene TRBV7-6; D remains unclear. V was shortened by 0 bases and J by 1 base, with 10 bases between the two germline ends. Looked up from germline, CDR1 is SGHVS and CDR2 is FNYEAQ. The CDR3 covers 16 residues. The chain's CDR3 is CASSLAPRTSGNTIYF. The CDR3 bases are TGTGCCAGCAGCTTAGCCCCCCGAACGTCTGGAAACACCATATATTTT.

In its sample, this clonotype was seen many times. This chain uses TRBV7-9 with TRBJ2-1; D might be TRBD1 (5 bases). The CDR3 spans 13 residues. CDR1 and CDR2 (germline): SEHNR, FQNEAQ (reference sequence). The V end lost 2 bases, the J end lost 8 bases, and 10 bases lay between the germline ends. The CDR3 region has the DNA TGTGCCAGCAGCTTACTCCAAGGGGATGAGCAGTTCTTC. This codes for CASSLLQGDEQFF.

There are a few counts of this clonotype. The rearrangement joins TRBV7-3 to TRBJ2-6, with D unclear. Germline assignment: CDR1 SGHTA and CDR2 FQGTGA. The CDR3 loop spans 17 amino acids. Trimming took off 7 bases at V and 0 bases at J, with 16 bases between the two ends. The CDR3 spells CASTGQSRFSGANVLTF. The CDR3 DNA follows: TGTGCCAGCACTGGGCAGAGCAGGTTCTCTGGGGCCAACGTCCTGACTTTC.

This clonotype was observed many times. The V and J genes are TRBV11-3 and TRBJ2-2; D uncertain. CDR3 length: 12 amino acids. With 5 bases removed from V and 6 bases from J, the gap between germline ends came to 7 bases. The germline V gene encodes CDR1 SGHNT and CDR2 YENEEA. For the CDR3, the DNA is TGTGCCAGCAGCCAAGTGTCCGGGGAGCTGTTTTTT. Protein: CASSQVSGELFF. The variable domain in full, with the rest retrieved from reference TRBV11-3 and TRBJ2-2, is EAGVVQSPRYKIIEKKQPVAFWCNPISGHNTLYWYLQNLGQGPELLIRYENEEAVDDSQLPKDRFSAERLKGVDSTLKIQPAELGDSAVYLCASSQVSGELFFGEGSRLTVL.

This clonotype was observed a few times. The chain links TRBV7-3 to TRBJ2-5; 8 bases line up with TRBD2. The CDR3 covers 15 residues. Germline trimming cut 5 bases from V and 5 bases from J; bases unmatched to any gene: 10. The germline gives CDR1 SGHTA, CDR2 FQGTGA. The CDR3 here is CASSLGRGAGETQYF. Here the CDR3 DNA reads TGTGCCAGCAGCCTCGGGCGGGGGGCCGGGGAGACCCAGTACTTC.

In this sample, this clonotype turned up many times. The genes are TRBV13 and TRBJ1-2; no clear D. The germline V gene encodes CDR1 PRHDT and CDR2 FYEKMQ (reference sequence). This CDR3 has 16 residues. Trimming took off 1 base at V and 3 bases at J, with 15 bases between the two ends. In DNA, the CDR3 is TGTGCCAGCAGCTTAGCCCCCGGCGGTGGGGACTATGGCTACACCTTC. As protein: CASSLAPGGGDYGYTF.

This clonotype was seen at least ten times. The chain carries TRBV5-8 and TRBJ2-1; 7 bases map to TRBD1. CDR1 is SGHTS and CDR2 is YDEGEE in the germline V gene. The CDR3 runs to 15 residues. Losses at the gene ends were 1 base for V and 12 bases for J; bases not matched to a gene: 13. CDR3 DNA sequence: TGTGCCAGCAGCTTGAATCGACAGGGCCGTCGTGCGCAGTTCTTC. The encoded protein is CASSLNRQGRRAQFF.

This clonotype was counted at least ten times. This sequence joins TRBV7-2 and TRBJ2-3; D is possibly TRBD1 or TRBD2 (7 bases each). Trimming left V 3 bases short and J 2 bases short, with 15 bases between. Looked up from germline, CDR1 is SGHTA and CDR2 is FQGNSA. The CDR3 has 16 residues. For the CDR3, the DNA is TGTGCCAGCAGCTTTGGCAGGGGGAGGGACACAGATACGCAGTATTTT. This gives the protein CASSFGRGRDTDTQYF.

This clonotype was picked up many times. The chain has TRBV6-1 and TRBJ1-5; D is possibly TRBD1 (5 bases). With 6 bases removed from V and 4 bases from J, the gap between germline ends came to 16 bases. Germline values: CDR1 MNHNS, CDR2 SASEGT. This CDR3 spans 15 amino acids. The CDR3 sequence is CASRKGGTANQPQHF. CDR3 sequence (DNA): TGTGCCAGCAGAAAAGGAGGGACGGCAAATCAGCCCCAGCATTTT.

Many counts were recorded for this clonotype. The chain carries TRBV7-2 and TRBJ2-1; D might be TRBD1 (6 bases). The germline V gene encodes CDR1 SGHTA and CDR2 FQGNSA. The CDR3 covers 13 residues. The V and J ends lost 1 base and 6 bases respectively, with 7 bases between them. The CDR3 nucleotides read TGTGCCAGCAGCTTAGGAGGGGGCAATGAGCAGTTCTTC. Protein: CASSLGGGNEQFF.

V gene TRBV20-1 combines with J gene TRBJ2-3, with unresolved D. CDR1 and CDR2 (germline): DFQATT, SNEGSKA (reference sequence). The CDR3 contains 15 residues. Trimming pared 0 bases from V and 2 bases from J, leaving 12 bases between. The CDR3 DNA reads TGCAGTGCTAGAGATCTCAACAGTCTCACAGATACGCAGTATTTT. Protein product: CSARDLNSLTDTQYF.

This clonotype was found many times. The chain recombines TRBV2 with TRBJ1-6, with D unclear. V lost 4 bases and J lost 8, with 15 bases in between. Looked up from germline, CDR1 is SNHLY and CDR2 is FYNNEI. The CDR3 is 15 residues long. The CDR3 DNA reads as TGTGCCAGCAGTGGCCTGAGCGCGGGTTATTCACCCCTCCACTTT. This encodes CASSGLSAGYSPLHF. The whole variable domain, remainder taken from reference TRBV2 and TRBJ1-6, is EPEVTQTPSHQVTQMGQEVILRCVPISNHLYFYWYRQILGQKVEFLVSFYNNEISEKSEIFDDQFSVERPDGSNFTLKIRSTKLEDSAMYFCASSGLSAGYSPLHFGNGTRLTVT.